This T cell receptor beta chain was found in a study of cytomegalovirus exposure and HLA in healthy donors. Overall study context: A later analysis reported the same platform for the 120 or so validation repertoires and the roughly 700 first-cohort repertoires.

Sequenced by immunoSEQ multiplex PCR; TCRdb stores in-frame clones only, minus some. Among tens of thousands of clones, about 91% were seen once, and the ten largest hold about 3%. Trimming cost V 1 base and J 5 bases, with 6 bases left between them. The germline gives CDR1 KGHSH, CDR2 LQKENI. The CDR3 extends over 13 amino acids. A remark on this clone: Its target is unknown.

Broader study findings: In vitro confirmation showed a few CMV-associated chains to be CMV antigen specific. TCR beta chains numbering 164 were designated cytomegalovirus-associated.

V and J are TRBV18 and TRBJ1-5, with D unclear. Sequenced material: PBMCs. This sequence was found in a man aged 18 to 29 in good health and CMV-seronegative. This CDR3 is CASSPLLDQPQHF. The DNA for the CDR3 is TGTGCCAGCTCACCACTTCTCGATCAGCCCCAGCATTTT.